This record looks at one TCR beta chain sequence and its context. The record originates from a study of T cell changes during pregnancy in multiple sclerosis. The protocol was immunoSEQ multiplex PCR, while the TCRdb copy is restricted to in-frame clones and leaves out a portion. The sample lists 30,000 to 45,000 clones, 90% occurring once. CDR1 LNHDA and CDR2 SQIVND come from the germline V gene (reference sequence). Trimming pared 10 bases from V and 10 bases from J, leaving 16 bases between. The CDR3 covers 11 residues. This clonotype was obtained from a female donor with multiple sclerosis, enrolled in a pregnancy study. Specimen: CD4+ T cells from peripheral blood mononuclear cells, collected in the third trimester of pregnancy. The V and J genes are TRBV19 and TRBJ2-5, with D possibly being TRBD2 (6 bases). This CDR3 reads CAITDGSRQYF. The CDR3, as DNA: TGTGCCATCACGGACGGGAGCCGCCAGTACTTC.